Following are 13 T cell receptor beta chains from one sample sequenced in a study of cytotoxic CD8 clonotypes in ibrutinib-treated CLL. Sequenced by immunoSEQ multiplex PCR; TCRdb stores in-frame clones only, minus some. The sample records more than 200,000 clones, roughly 70% being singletons. The starting material was PBMCs, obtained after 24 months of ibrutinib treatment. Receptors were obtained from a human donor with chronic lymphocytic leukemia.

This sequence joins TRBV5-1 and TRBJ2-1; perhaps TRBD2 as D (5 bases). Germline V lookup: CDR1 SGHRS, CDR2 YFSETQ. CDR3 length equals 14 residues. Trimming shortened V by 4 bases and J by 6 bases, and 14 bases separated the two germline ends. CDR3 sequence reads: CASSARLGGNEQFF. The DNA of the CDR3 is TGCGCCAGCAGCGCTCGGCTAGGAGGCAATGAGCAGTTCTTC.

The rearrangement joins TRBV7-6 to TRBJ2-1, with 11 positions matching TRBD2. Germline CDR1 SGHVS, CDR2 FNYEAQ. Trimming cost V 5 bases and J 6 bases; bases outside gene matches: 3. This CDR3 comprises 14 residues. The CDR3, as DNA: TGTGCCAGCAGCCGAGGGACTAGCGGCAATGAGCAGTTCTTC. Translating gives CASSRGTSGNEQFF.

J is TRBJ2-2 and V is TRBV29-1; D is undetermined. CDR3 length: 17 residues. In germline, CDR1 is SQVTM, CDR2 ANQGSEA. V was clipped by 1 base and J by 0 bases, with 15 bases between them. CDR3 amino acids: CSVEAQDLTPNTGELFF. In DNA form, the CDR3 reads TGCAGCGTTGAAGCCCAGGACCTCACCCCGAACACCGGGGAGCTGTTTTTT.

The rearrangement links TRBV4-2 to TRBJ2-7, with D hard to call. The length of the CDR3 is 13 residues. Germline CDR1 reads LGHNA; CDR2 reads YNFKEQ. The V and J ends lost 0 bases and 7 bases respectively, with 10 bases between them. CDR3 amino acids: CASSQEEVREQYF. The CDR3 region has the DNA TGTGCCAGCAGCCAAGAAGAGGTGAGGGAGCAGTACTTC.

V and J are TRBV7-9 and TRBJ2-5; 7 positions match TRBD1. With V trimmed by 5 bases and J by 5 bases, 8 bases remained unmatched. This CDR3 has 14 residues. Germline assignment: CDR1 SEHNR and CDR2 FQNEAQ (reference sequence). The CDR3 sequence: CASSGEQGMETQYF. CDR3 sequence (DNA): TGTGCCAGCAGCGGGGAACAGGGGATGGAGACCCAGTACTTC.

The chain is built from TRBV19 and TRBJ2-3; TRBD2 aligns across 14 bases. J was trimmed by 3 bases and V by 6 bases; bases with no gene match: 8. Germline CDR1 reads LNHDA; CDR2 reads SQIVND (reference sequence). This CDR3 comprises 17 residues. The CDR3 DNA reads as TGTGCCAGTAGCCTAGGGACTAGCGGGAGTGTAACAGATACGCAGTATTTT. Its translation: CASSLGTSGSVTDTQYF.

The chain employs TRBV20-1 and TRBJ1-2; a weak D match, TRBD1 (6 bases). CDR1 DFQATT and CDR2 SNEGSKA come from the germline V gene (reference sequence). This CDR3 is built from 10 residues. The ends were cut back, 6 bases at V and 8 bases at J, with 10 bases in the middle. CDR3 amino acids: CSAVRGGYTF. The DNA for the CDR3 is TGCAGTGCCGTCAGGGGAGGCTACACCTTC.

The V and J genes are TRBV7-2 and TRBJ2-7, with 7 positions matching TRBD2. With V trimmed by 1 base and J by 6 bases, 9 bases remained unmatched. The CDR3 has 15 residues. Germline CDR1 reads SGHTA; CDR2 reads FQGNSA. The CDR3 reads CASSLEAGTVREQYF. CDR3 DNA: TGTGCCAGCAGCTTAGAAGCGGGAACGGTCCGCGAGCAGTACTTC.

V usage is TRBV9 and J usage is TRBJ2-7; D gene uncertain. V lost 0 bases to trimming and J lost 6 bases, with 7 bases between them. The CDR3 sequence is 12 residues long. The germline V gene encodes CDR1 SGDLS and CDR2 YYNGEE. CDR3 protein: CASSVAIGEQYF. The DNA for the CDR3 is TGTGCCAGCAGCGTAGCCATCGGCGAGCAGTACTTC. Full variable domain (outside the CDR3, taken from reference TRBV9 and TRBJ2-7): DSGVTQTPKHLITATGQRVTLRCSPRSGDLSVYWYQQSLDQGLQFLIQYYNGEERAKGNILERFSAQQFPDLHSELNLSSLELGDSALYFCASSVAIGEQYFGPGTRLTVT.

The chain carries TRBV28 and TRBJ2-5; a weak D match, TRBD2 (6 bases). Trimming took off 8 bases at V and 4 bases at J, with 14 bases between the two ends. The CDR3 has 13 amino acids. Germline CDR1 reads MDHEN; CDR2 reads SYDVKM. The CDR3 nucleotides are TGTGCCAGCGTGGAGGGAAGGAGAGAGACCCAGTACTTC. This encodes CASVEGRRETQYF.

The V gene is TRBV9, the J gene TRBJ2-1, with unresolved D. V lost 7 bases to trimming and J lost 0 bases, with 17 bases between them. This CDR3 is 16 amino acids long. Germline loops: CDR1 SGDLS, CDR2 YYNGEE. CDR3 protein: CASGPGDSSSYNEQFF. The CDR3 region has the DNA TGTGCCAGCGGGCCAGGAGACTCGAGCTCCTACAATGAGCAGTTCTTC.

In its sample, this clone was seen once. In the same sample, other DNA sequences code for this CDR3. The V gene is TRBV28, the J gene TRBJ2-6; no reliable D call. The CDR3 length is 13 residues. The V end lost 3 bases, the J end lost 4 bases, and 4 bases lay between the germline ends. Germline assignment: CDR1 MDHEN and CDR2 SYDVKM. In DNA, the CDR3 is TGTGCCAGCAGTTTGAGCGGGGCCAACGTCCTGACTTTC. This translates into CASSLSGANVLTF.

This clone was seen only a few times. The chain combines TRBV28 with TRBJ1-1; maybe TRBD1 (6 bases). This CDR3 is built from 14 residues. Germline V gene lookup returns CDR1 MDHEN and CDR2 SYDVKM. V lost 8 bases and J lost 3, with 16 bases in between. Here the CDR3 reads CASQTGFVYTEAFF. DNA for the CDR3: TGTGCCAGCCAAACAGGGTTTGTTTACACTGAAGCTTTCTTT.